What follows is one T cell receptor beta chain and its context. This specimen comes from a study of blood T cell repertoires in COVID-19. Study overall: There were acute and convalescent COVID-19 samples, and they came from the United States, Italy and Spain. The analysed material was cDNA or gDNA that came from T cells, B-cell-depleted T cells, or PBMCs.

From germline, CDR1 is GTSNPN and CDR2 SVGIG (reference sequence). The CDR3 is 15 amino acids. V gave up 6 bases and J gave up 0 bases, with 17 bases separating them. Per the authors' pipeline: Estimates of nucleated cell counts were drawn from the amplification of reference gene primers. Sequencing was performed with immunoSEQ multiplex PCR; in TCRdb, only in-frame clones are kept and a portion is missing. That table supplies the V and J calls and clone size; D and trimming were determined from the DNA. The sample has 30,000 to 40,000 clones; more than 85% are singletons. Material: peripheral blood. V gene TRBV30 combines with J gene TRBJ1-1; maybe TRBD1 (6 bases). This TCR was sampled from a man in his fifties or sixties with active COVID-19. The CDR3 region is CACRITTGMNTEAFF. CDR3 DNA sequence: TGTGCCTGCAGAATCACGACAGGAATGAACACTGAAGCTTTCTTT.